The rows below give T cell receptor beta chains drawn from one sample of a study of T-cell reconstitution after alpha-beta-depleted transplantation in children. A single record per CDR3 protein comes from TCRdb applying MiXCR to the PCR reads. The sample lists around 340,000 distinct CDR3 sequences, about 14% seen once, with around 4.5% in the top ten. Here the sequenced sample was PBMCs, taken from the stem cell graft. The receptors come from a human donor who donated a stem cell graft to a child with Fanconi anemia. The CDR3 runs from the conserved cysteine through the conserved F or W. A D gene is named only where the DNA matches it firmly. Part of the rows lack a size; the others show once, few, many or a class for expanded clones.

>TRBV11-2|TRBJ1-1|-|-
CASSVIQGSTEAFF
TGTGCCAGCAGCGTTATACAGGGTAGCACTGAAGCTTTCTTT
>TRBV3-1|TRBJ1-1|-|few
CASSHSGEAFF
TGTGCCAGCAGCCACTCAGGGGAAGCTTTCTTT
>TRBV7-2|TRBJ2-3|-|-
CASSARPAPTSTDTQYF
TGTGCCAGCAGCGCTCGGCCCGCTCCAACTAGCACAGATACGCAGTATTTT
>TRBV4-3|TRBJ2-1|-|-
CASSQEIRGGAWNEQFF
TGCGCCAGCAGCCAAGAGATCCGAGGGGGGGCCTGGAATGAGCAGTTCTTC
>TRBV7-2|TRBJ2-5|-|few
CASSGGGRETQYF
TGTGCCAGCAGCGGGGGGGGGCGGGAGACCCAGTACTTC
>TRBV6-1|TRBJ2-1|TRBD2|-
CASRGGGARREQFF
TGTGCCAGCAGAGGCGGGGGGGCCCGCAGAGAGCAGTTCTTC
>TRBV20-1|TRBJ2-1|TRBD2|many
CSARNRGLAGLDEQFF
TGCAGTGCTAGAAATCGAGGTCTAGCGGGTCTCGATGAGCAGTTCTTC
>TRBV12-3/TRBV12-4|TRBJ1-2|TRBD1|-
CASCLTGAPIYGYTF
TGTGCCAGCTGTCTGACAGGGGCCCCGATCTATGGCTACACCTTC
>TRBV12-3/TRBV12-4|TRBJ2-1|-|many
CASTLGGHEQFF
TGTGCCAGCACCTTGGGGGGGCATGAGCAGTTCTTC
>TRBV7-2|TRBJ2-1|-|-
CASCKLDGFGVNEQFF
TGTGCCAGCTGCAAACTTGACGGGTTCGGCGTCAATGAGCAGTTCTTC
>TRBV7-9|TRBJ1-1|-|-
CASKGETRTEAFF
TGTGCCAGCAAAGGGGAAACGAGGACTGAAGCTTTCTTT
>TRBV5-1|TRBJ1-1|-|many
CASSWKQGNTEAFF
TGCGCCAGCAGCTGGAAACAGGGGAACACTGAAGCTTTCTTT
>TRBV10-3|TRBJ2-3|TRBD1|few
CAITQDRVPQGDTQYF
TGTGCCATCACTCAAGACAGGGTTCCTCAAGGAGATACGCAGTATTTT
>TRBV12-3/TRBV12-4|TRBJ2-5|TRBD2|few
CASSALGLAGNETQYF
TGTGCCAGCAGTGCACTGGGACTAGCGGGGAACGAGACCCAGTACTTC
>TRBV7-2|TRBJ2-7|-|-
CASSGYAGRSYREQYF
TGTGCCAGCAGCGGATACGCCGGAAGGTCTTACCGGGAGCAGTACTTC
>TRBV5-1|TRBJ2-3|-|-
CASSPSTLGGTDTQYF
TGCGCCAGCAGCCCGTCGACCCTAGGGGGGACAGATACGCAGTATTTT
>TRBV20-1|TRBJ2-3|-|-
CSARDAAGGLGSTDTQYF
TGCAGTGCTAGAGATGCGGCAGGCGGATTGGGTAGCACAGATACGCAGTATTTT
>TRBV5-6|TRBJ1-6|TRBD1|few
CASSVLTGDRSPLHF
TGTGCCAGCAGCGTACTAACAGGGGATCGGTCACCCCTCCACTTT
>TRBV3-1|TRBJ1-1|-|-
CAGSQAKNTEAFF
TGTGCCGGCAGCCAAGCAAAGAACACTGAAGCTTTCTTT
>TRBV28|TRBJ2-5|TRBD1|-
CASSLSTGAIETQYF
TGTGCCAGCAGTTTATCGACAGGGGCGATAGAGACCCAGTACTTC
>TRBV18|TRBJ2-5|-|few
CASSPPGDILGETQYF
TGTGCCAGCTCACCACCGGGGGACATCCTAGGGGAGACCCAGTACTTC
>TRBV6-2/TRBV6-3|TRBJ1-5|-|-
CASSQTTGNQPQHF
TGTGCCAGCAGTCAGACAACGGGGAATCAGCCCCAGCATTTT
>TRBV3-1|TRBJ2-7|TRBD1|-
CASSHASRGRLEQYF
TGTGCCAGCAGCCACGCGTCCAGGGGGCGCCTCGAGCAGTACTTC
>TRBV12-3/TRBV12-4|TRBJ2-2|TRBD2|once
CASTTRGAGELFF
TGTGCCAGCACCACACGGGGGGCCGGGGAGCTGTTTTTT
>TRBV28|TRBJ2-1|TRBD1|-
CASSRDRAVYNEQFF
TGTGCCAGCAGCCGGGACAGGGCGGTCTACAATGAGCAGTTCTTC
>TRBV7-9|TRBJ2-3|-|few
CASSFHAGTDTQYF
TGTGCCAGCAGCTTCCATGCCGGGACAGATACGCAGTATTTT
>TRBV7-2|TRBJ1-4|TRBD1|-
CASSQDRGNEKLFF
TGTGCCAGCAGCCAGGACAGGGGTAATGAAAAACTGTTTTTT